This is a list of T cell receptor beta chains from one sample in a study of T cell responses to AZD1222 COVID-19 vaccine. TCRdb's copy holds only in-frame clones and misses some; the assay was immunoSEQ multiplex PCR. This table holds about 80,000 clones, 80% to 90% found once. The starting material was peripheral blood, obtained 28 days after the second AZD1222 dose. These receptors were obtained from an adult who received the AZD1222 COVID-19 vaccine. The CDR3 runs from the conserved cysteine through the conserved F or W. Each record gives: CDR3 protein, CDR3 DNA, D gene, CDR3 length, V gene, J gene, clone size. The D gene is left open where the match is weak. The size field is filled for only some rows; it gives once, few, many or a size class.

CASSKAGRYNAQGPHNRSPLHF,TGTGCCAGCAGCAAAGCGGGACGCTATAACGCACAGGGGCCCCATAATCGTTCACCCCTCCACTTT,.,22,TRBV21-1,TRBJ1-6,.
CASSESWGLFTEAFF,TGCGCCAGCAGTGAGTCTTGGGGTTTGTTCACTGAAGCTTTCTTT,.,15,TRBV10-1,TRBJ1-1,.
CASTPGGVEQYF,TGTGCCAGCACCCCGGGCGGAGTCGAGCAGTACTTC,.,12,TRBV6-5,TRBJ2-7,.
CASSQEDSTLTSYTF,TGTGCCAGCAGCCAAGAGGACAGCACCCTAACCTCCTACACCTTC,.,15,TRBV14,TRBJ1-2,once
CASWGNNEQFF,TGTGCCAGCTGGGGGAACAATGAGCAGTTCTTC,.,11,TRBV7-9,TRBJ2-1,.
CASSYYPGQGYEQYF,TGTGCCAGCAGTTACTACCCAGGACAGGGGTACGAGCAGTACTTC,TRBD1,15,TRBV6-6,TRBJ2-7,.
CASSSILAGVYEQYF,TGTGCCAGCAGCTCGATACTAGCGGGGGTCTACGAGCAGTACTTC,TRBD2,15,TRBV5-6,TRBJ2-7,.
CASSSDLYEQYF,TGTGCCAGCAGTTCGGACCTCTACGAGCAGTACTTC,.,12,TRBV2,TRBJ2-7,many
CASSLGRDESPLHF,TGTGCCAGCAGCTTGGGCAGGGATGAATCACCCCTCCACTTT,.,14,TRBV5-6,TRBJ1-6,.
CASSSGTSGPDTQYF,TGTGCCAGCAGCTCCGGGACTAGCGGTCCGGATACGCAGTATTTT,TRBD2,15,TRBV3-1/TRBV3-2,TRBJ2-3,.
CATSDPTVAPFEQYF,TGTGCCACCAGTGATCCGACAGTTGCTCCCTTCGAGCAGTACTTC,.,15,TRBV24-1,TRBJ2-7,.
CSVEGTSTKQYF,TGCAGCGTTGAAGGCACTTCCACTAAGCAGTATTTT,.,12,TRBV29-1,TRBJ2-3,.
CASSLAELAYGYTF,TGTGCCAGCAGCCTCGCGGAGCTGGCTTATGGCTACACCTTC,.,14,TRBV9,TRBJ1-2,.
CASSGYGGASYEQYF,TGTGCCAGCAGTGGTTACGGGGGGGCCTCCTACGAGCAGTACTTC,TRBD2,15,TRBV2,TRBJ2-7,.
CASSLGAVQHYEQYF,TGTGCCAGCAGTTTAGGGGCAGTCCAGCACTACGAGCAGTACTTC,.,15,TRBV27,TRBJ2-7,few
CASSLLTGNNYGYTF,TGTGCCAGCAGCTTACTGACAGGGAATAACTATGGCTACACCTTC,TRBD1,15,TRBV13,TRBJ1-2,.
CASSLDRMAQYF,TGCGCCAGCAGCTTGGACAGAATGGCGCAGTATTTT,.,12,TRBV5-1,TRBJ2-3,.
CASSTGQVQGNEQFF,TGTGCCAGCAGCACTGGACAGGTTCAAGGGAATGAGCAGTTCTTC,TRBD1,15,TRBV11-2,TRBJ2-1,.
CASSPGQGDYGYTF,TGTGCCAGCAGTCCAGGACAGGGGGACTATGGCTACACCTTC,TRBD1,14,TRBV28,TRBJ1-2,.
CANRDGGKLFF,TGTGCCAACCGGGACGGCGGAAAACTGTTTTTT,.,11,TRBV2,TRBJ1-4,few
CASSKETGDGIRVAKNIQYF,TGTGCCAGCAGCAAGGAAACAGGGGATGGAATAAGGGTAGCCAAAAACATTCAGTACTTC,.,20,TRBV21-1,TRBJ2-4,.
CASRRVGFTDTQYF,TGTGCCAGCAGAAGAGTCGGCTTCACAGATACGCAGTATTTT,.,14,TRBV6-5,TRBJ2-3,few
CAKYSEGATTYEQYF,TGTGCCAAATACTCGGAGGGGGCTACAACCTACGAGCAGTACTTC,.,15,TRBV10-3,TRBJ2-7,.
CAWSPRWDLTGDEQYF,TGTGCCTGGAGCCCAAGGTGGGACTTGACTGGGGACGAGCAGTACTTC,.,16,TRBV30,TRBJ2-7,.
CASTPLEGTGSAFF,TGTGCCAGCACCCCTCTGGAGGGGACAGGGTCCGCTTTCTTT,TRBD1,14,TRBV2,TRBJ1-1,.
CASSEAIDEAFF,TGTGCCAGCAGTGAAGCAATCGATGAAGCTTTCTTT,.,12,TRBV2,TRBJ1-1,.
CASSGRGHNEKLFF,TGTGCCAGTAGTGGCAGAGGGCATAATGAAAAACTGTTTTTT,.,14,TRBV19,TRBJ1-4,few
CASSSSPGQGRNTIYF,TGCGCCAGCAGCAGTTCCCCGGGACAGGGACGAAACACCATATATTTT,TRBD1,16,TRBV5-1,TRBJ1-3,.
CASSSRRAGRYNEQFF,TGTGCCAGTAGTAGCCGTCGGGCAGGTCGCTACAATGAGCAGTTCTTC,.,16,TRBV19,TRBJ2-1,.
CASSDRQGAIEAFF,TGTGCCAGCAGCGACCGACAGGGGGCCATAGAAGCTTTCTTT,TRBD1,14,TRBV7-2,TRBJ1-1,.
CATRGGADTGELFF,TGTGCCACCAGGGGGGGCGCGGACACCGGGGAGCTGTTTTTT,.,14,TRBV10-3,TRBJ2-2,once
CAIRAGTSGGIAYEQYF,TGTGCCATCAGGGCCGGGACTAGCGGGGGGATCGCCTACGAGCAGTACTTC,TRBD2,17,TRBV10-3,TRBJ2-7,.
CASSQEDSLGGTDTQYF,TGTGCCAGCAGCCAAGAGGACAGTTTGGGGGGCACAGATACGCAGTATTTT,.,17,TRBV4-2,TRBJ2-3,.
CASSGGTNYGYTF,TGTGCCTCCTCCGGGGGGACTAACTATGGCTACACCTTC,.,13,TRBV30,TRBJ1-2,.
CASSYGRGWGQETQYF,TGTGCCAGCAGTTACGGCAGGGGCTGGGGGCAAGAGACCCAGTACTTC,.,16,TRBV6-2/TRBV6-3,TRBJ2-5,once
CASSSETSEDNEQFF,TGCGCCAGCAGCTCGGAGACTAGCGAGGACAATGAGCAGTTCTTC,TRBD2,15,TRBV5-1,TRBJ2-1,.
CASSSDRPNEKLFF,TGCGCCAGCAGCTCGGACAGGCCTAATGAAAAACTGTTTTTT,TRBD1,14,TRBV5-1,TRBJ1-4,.
CASSLKPHQAYEQYF,TGTGCCAGCAGTTTAAAACCACATCAGGCCTACGAGCAGTACTTC,.,15,TRBV27,TRBJ2-7,.
CASQGGNYNSPLHF,TGTGCCAGTCAAGGGGGCAACTATAATTCACCCCTCCACTTT,TRBD1,14,TRBV28,TRBJ1-6,.
CASSLVYSNQPQHF,TGTGCCAGCAGCTTAGTTTATAGCAATCAGCCCCAGCATTTT,.,14,TRBV28,TRBJ1-5,.
CASSARQGVHNEQFF,TGCGCCAGCAGCGCGAGACAGGGGGTCCACAATGAGCAGTTCTTC,TRBD1,15,TRBV5-1,TRBJ2-1,.
CATSEATGYGVTYNEQFF,TGTGCCACCAGTGAGGCGACAGGATACGGGGTGACCTACAATGAGCAGTTCTTC,.,18,TRBV24-1,TRBJ2-1,.
CASSTDLVPRNEQFF,TGTGCCAGTAGTACCGATCTAGTACCCAGGAATGAGCAGTTCTTC,.,15,TRBV19,TRBJ2-1,.
CASSPRDRADVETQYF,TGTGCCAGCAGCCCTAGGGACAGGGCCGACGTGGAGACCCAGTACTTC,TRBD1,16,TRBV6-6,TRBJ2-5,.
CASRRLYNSPLHF,TGTGCCAGCAGGCGACTGTATAATTCACCCCTCCACTTT,.,13,TRBV6-5,TRBJ1-6,.
CASSFTSGTTVSRHGYTF,TGTGCCAGCAGCTTTACTTCCGGGACAACCGTAAGCAGGCACGGCTACACCTTC,.,18,TRBV5-6,TRBJ1-2,few
CRTGGEAFF,TGCAGGACAGGGGGGGAAGCTTTCTTT,TRBD1,9,TRBV20-1,TRBJ1-1,.
CASLLKMNTEAFF,TGTGCCAGTTTACTGAAGATGAACACTGAAGCTTTCTTT,.,13,TRBV28,TRBJ1-1,.
CAPSAPGTGTTGELFF,TGTGCCCCCAGTGCCCCCGGGACAGGGACGACCGGGGAGCTGTTTTTT,TRBD1,16,TRBV24-1,TRBJ2-2,few
CASSLGLAGVFGEQFF,TGTGCCAGCAGCTTGGGACTAGCGGGGGTTTTTGGTGAGCAGTTCTTC,TRBD2,16,TRBV5-6,TRBJ2-1,.
CASSLAGYNSPLHF,TGTGCCAGCAGCTTGGCTGGGTATAATTCACCCCTCCACTTT,.,14,TRBV5-6,TRBJ1-6,.
CATSPRGGTAYGYTF,TGTGCCACCAGCCCCAGGGGGGGGACGGCCTATGGCTACACCTTC,TRBD1,15,TRBV15,TRBJ1-2,.
CASSLGHFVQNSNQPQHF,TGTGCCAGCAGCTTAGGACACTTCGTCCAAAATAGCAATCAGCCCCAGCATTTT,.,18,TRBV7-8,TRBJ1-5,.
CASSLDTHYEQYF,TGCGCCAGCAGCTTGGACACCCATTACGAGCAGTACTTC,.,13,TRBV5-1,TRBJ2-7,.
CASSLDGAPGRPPDTQYF,TGCGCCAGCAGCTTGGATGGAGCCCCGGGGAGGCCCCCGGATACGCAGTATTTT,.,18,TRBV5-1,TRBJ2-3,.
CASRVTGLQPQHF,TGTGCCAGCAGGGTGACAGGCTTGCAGCCCCAGCATTTT,.,13,TRBV28,TRBJ1-5,.
CASSSWTYSNQPQHF,TGTGCCAGCAGCTCTTGGACTTATAGCAATCAGCCCCAGCATTTT,.,15,TRBV7-2,TRBJ1-5,.
CASSEARVGSTGELFF,TGTGCCAGCAGTGAAGCAAGGGTTGGGAGCACCGGGGAGCTGTTTTTT,.,16,TRBV2,TRBJ2-2,.
CASSEETGAGGYTF,TGTGCCAGCAGTGAAGAGACAGGGGCGGGAGGCTACACCTTC,TRBD1,14,TRBV2,TRBJ1-2,.
CASSQAVLQETQYF,TGTGCCAGCAGCCAAGCCGTCCTTCAAGAGACCCAGTACTTC,.,14,TRBV14,TRBJ2-5,.